This T cell receptor beta chain comes out of a study of blood T cell repertoires in COVID-19 (dated by TCRdb to 2020 to 2022). Describing the broader study: The collaborator samples originated in the United States, Italy and Spain and spanned the acute and convalescent phases of COVID-19. The material from the prospective study consisted of cDNA or gDNA derived from T cells, B-cell-depleted T cells, or PBMCs. The dataset comprised deeply sampled blood TCRbeta repertoires from subjects exposed to, actively infected with, or recovered from COVID-19. The repertoires were made available in a free public database intended to serve as a resource for research on the immune response to SARS-CoV-2. The samples were drawn from the first 160 participants of the ongoing ImmuneRACE study and from 1,254 subjects provided by 6 global collaborators. Nearly every sample came with metadata listing a de-identified subject ID, COVID-19 status, age in years and sex. Where HLA class I and class II types were available, the types were taken from metadata supplied by the sample provider, not from assay-based typing. The paper's findings and limits, for the study overall: How much clinical and demographic metadata was included differed by source and by participant, and the metadata was provided uncurated.

Measured from the cysteine to the phenylalanine, the CDR3 is 15 residues long. Solely the CDR3 DNA is kept, with 45 bases framed from the first base. Between the V and J ends, shortened by 7 bases and 0 bases respectively, the junction contains 13 bases. Reading the germline V gene gives CDR1 SQVTM and CDR2 ANQGSEA. Whole blood was collected in K2EDTA tubes by collaborating institutions according to the institutions' own protocols. For TCRbeta analysis, collaborators shipped samples in one of three forms: frozen whole blood, isolated PBMCs, or DNA extracted from either of those sample types. Points on this clone: Its antigen specificity is not known. It has no much larger one-base neighbor in the sample; base qualities were not kept.

TCRbeta CDR3 regions were amplified from genomic DNA using the immunoSEQ Assay, a bias-controlled multiplex PCR. The source study handled its data this way. The number of nucleated cells in each sample was estimated from the amplification of reference gene primers within the assay. To quantify the absolute abundance of each unique TCRbeta CDR3 rearrangement, sequence reads were collapsed and filtered. For each sample, productive Simpson clonality was calculated by taking the square root of Simpson's diversity index across productive rearrangements. TCRdb took over this immuneACCESS table, retaining in-frame rearrangements with V and J assigned. Such tables are incomplete; in checked studies, under half of the missing clones stem from an unresolved V gene, and the remainder is unexplained. The V and J calls and clone size come from that table; D and trimming were worked out from the DNA. The sample profile shows roughly 140,000 clones; approximately 90% of them were found once. The leading ten clones occupy 3.5% to 5.5% of the sample.

This clonotype was sampled from a middle-aged woman with acute or convalescent COVID-19. The chain uses TRBV29-1 and TRBJ1-6; the D gene cannot be named for sure. What was sequenced was peripheral blood. The CDR3 sequence is CSARTGSSYNSPLHF. The DNA is as follows: TGCAGCGCCCGAACTGGGAGCTCCTATAATTCACCCCTCCACTTT.